The next 7 T cell receptor beta chains were all read from a single sample in a study of blood T cell repertoires in COVID-19. Some clones are missing from TCRdb's copy, which holds only in-frame ones; the method was immunoSEQ multiplex PCR. The table has 250,000 to 350,000 clones, more than 70% seen once. Sequenced input: peripheral blood. These TCRs come from a woman aged 25 to 39 with COVID-19, enrolled during active disease.

V gene TRBV24-1 combines with J gene TRBJ2-3, with 7 bases that match TRBD2. From germline, CDR1 is KGHDR and CDR2 SFDVKD. J gave up 3 bases and V 4 bases, and 15 bases lay outside the gene matches. This CDR3 is 18 amino acids long. CDR3 protein: CATSDRTRSTFGTDTQYF. In nucleotides, the CDR3 is TGTGCCACCAGTGACCGGACTAGATCTACGTTTGGGACAGATACGCAGTATTTT.

CDR3 nucleotide sequence: TGTGCCAGCAGTGACAGCGGGAGGAGGAGAGATGGAAACACCATATATTTT. Amino acids: CASSDSGRRRDGNTIYF. V and J are TRBV6-1 and TRBJ1-3, with D unclear. From germline, CDR1 is MNHNS and CDR2 SASEGT. CDR3 length equals 17 residues. V gave up 3 bases and J gave up 3 bases, with 18 bases separating them.

This clone was counted once. The rearrangement uses TRBV7-6 and TRBJ2-2; the D gene is possibly TRBD1 (7 bases). Germline V gives CDR1 SGHVS, CDR2 FNYEAQ. This CDR3 has 16 residues. V was trimmed by 5 bases and J by 1 base, leaving 14 bases between them. CDR3 amino acids: CASSARQGLNTGELFF. CDR3 nucleotide sequence: TGTGCCAGCAGCGCCAGACAGGGACTGAACACCGGGGAGCTGTTTTTT.

The chain combines TRBV27 with TRBJ2-1; 7 nucleotides agree with TRBD2. Germline CDR1 is MNHEY and CDR2 is SMNVEV (reference sequence). V trimming: 5 bases; J trimming: 2 bases; junction bases outside the gene matches: 12. The CDR3 spans 17 residues. CDR3 protein: CASSLTSARVPYNEQFF. The CDR3 coding sequence is TGTGCCAGCAGTCTTACTAGCGCTCGAGTACCCTACAATGAGCAGTTCTTC.

This clone has only one observation. This chain links TRBV21-1 with TRBJ2-1; the table gives TRBD2 as D, unverified against the DNA. TRBV21-1 is labeled a pseudogene. The CDR3 runs to 15 residues. As DNA, the CDR3 is TGTGCCAGCAGCAAAGTACGGGGGGCCTACAATGAGCAGTTCTTC. Encoded protein: CASSKVRGAYNEQFF.

V gene TRBV4-1 combines with J gene TRBJ1-3; D uncertain. V lost 0 bases, J lost 0 bases, and 12 bases lay in between. CDR3 size: 17 residues. Germline V gene sequence: CDR1 MGHRA, CDR2 YSYEKL. The CDR3 is CASSQDSRTYSGNTIYF. The CDR3 nucleotides are TGCGCCAGCAGCCAAGATAGTCGGACTTACTCTGGAAACACCATATATTTT.

The chain couples TRBV5-4 to TRBJ2-1, with a tentative D call TRBD2 (5 bases). Germline CDR1 SGHNT, CDR2 YYREEE (reference sequence). V was trimmed by 0 bases and J by 9 bases, leaving 7 bases between them. This CDR3 has 12 residues. The CDR3 DNA reads TGTGCCAGCAGCTTGGTCGAGGGTGAGCAGTTCTTC. It translates to CASSLVEGEQFF.